This T cell receptor (beta chain) was sequenced for a study of T cell changes during pregnancy in multiple sclerosis. Assay used: immunoSEQ multiplex PCR; TCRdb lists only in-frame clones, some missing. The table has over 60,000 clones, 91% seen once. The CDR3 is made up of 13 amino acids. Trimming took 9 bases from V and 4 from J; bases not matched to a gene: 6. Per germline, CDR1 MDHEN and CDR2 SYDVKM. This chain connects TRBV28 to TRBJ2-7; TRBD1 agrees at 10 bases. This material consisted of peripheral blood, taken in the third trimester of pregnancy. This receptor was obtained from a female donor in good health, enrolled as a control in a pregnancy study. Written as DNA, the CDR3 is TGTGCCAGTCGGACAGGGGGTTTTTACGAGCAGTACTTC. Translating it yields CASRTGGFYEQYF.